This is a list of T cell receptor beta chains from one sample in a study of blood T cell repertoires in COVID-19. TCRdb's copy holds only in-frame clones and misses some; the assay was immunoSEQ multiplex PCR. The sample lists 250,000 to 300,000 clones; roughly 90% were seen once. The sequenced sample was PBMCs or T cells enriched from blood (not recorded which). Receptors originate from a woman in her thirties who had recovered from COVID-19. Each CDR3 is given with its conserved first and last residue. A D gene is named only where the DNA matches it firmly. Not all rows give a size; the values are once, few, many and, for expanded clones, a class.

j_gene: TRBJ2-1
v_gene: TRBV6-5
d_gene: NA
abundance: NA
CDR3aa: CASRQPTLNNEQFF
CDR3nt: TGTGCCAGCAGACAACCGACACTGAACAATGAGCAGTTCTTC

j_gene: TRBJ2-7
v_gene: TRBV9
d_gene: NA
abundance: NA
CDR3aa: CASSEGQAYEQYF
CDR3nt: TGTGCCAGCAGCGAGGGGCAGGCCTACGAGCAGTACTTC

j_gene: TRBJ2-1
v_gene: TRBV10-1
d_gene: NA
abundance: NA
CDR3aa: CASTPKVAGEQFF
CDR3nt: TGCGCCAGCACCCCAAAAGTGGCAGGGGAGCAGTTCTTC

j_gene: TRBJ2-1
v_gene: TRBV7-8
d_gene: NA
abundance: NA
CDR3aa: CASSPRQKSYNEQFF
CDR3nt: TGTGCCAGCAGCCCTCGACAGAAGTCCTACAATGAGCAGTTCTTC

j_gene: TRBJ2-3
v_gene: TRBV10-3
d_gene: TRBD2
abundance: NA
CDR3aa: CAIRSGGGTDTQYF
CDR3nt: TGTGCCATCAGGTCGGGGGGTGGCACAGATACGCAGTATTTT

j_gene: TRBJ2-1
v_gene: TRBV4-1
d_gene: TRBD1
abundance: NA
CDR3aa: CASSPGQGYNEQFF
CDR3nt: TGCGCCAGCAGCCCGGGACAGGGCTACAATGAGCAGTTCTTC

j_gene: TRBJ1-2
v_gene: TRBV6-6
d_gene: TRBD1
abundance: NA
CDR3aa: CASSWDRGQANF
CDR3nt: TGTGCCAGCAGTTGGGACAGGGGGCAGGCGAACTTC

j_gene: TRBJ2-7
v_gene: TRBV13
d_gene: TRBD2
abundance: NA
CDR3aa: CASSLSEAGASGSYEQYF
CDR3nt: TGTGCCAGCAGCTTAAGTGAGGCAGGTGCTAGCGGGAGTTACGAGCAGTACTTC

j_gene: TRBJ2-2
v_gene: TRBV27
d_gene: NA
abundance: once
CDR3aa: CASSPTRAGELFF
CDR3nt: TGTGCCAGCAGTCCAACGCGTGCCGGGGAGCTGTTTTTT

j_gene: TRBJ2-6
v_gene: TRBV18
d_gene: TRBD1
abundance: once
CDR3aa: CASSGTVGQGSEAGANVLTF
CDR3nt: TGTGCCAGCTCGGGGACCGTAGGACAGGGAAGTGAAGCTGGGGCCAACGTCCTGACTTTC

j_gene: TRBJ2-1
v_gene: TRBV9
d_gene: TRBD2
abundance: NA
CDR3aa: CASNLGRPTVNEQFF
CDR3nt: TGTGCCAGCAACCTCGGGAGGCCAACTGTCAATGAGCAGTTCTTC

j_gene: TRBJ2-1
v_gene: TRBV3-1/TRBV3-2
d_gene: TRBD2
abundance: NA
CDR3aa: CASTHGTSVYNEQFF
CDR3nt: TGTGCCAGCACACACGGGACTAGCGTCTACAATGAGCAGTTCTTC

j_gene: TRBJ2-3
v_gene: TRBV12-5
d_gene: TRBD1
abundance: NA
CDR3aa: CASGLVLSGGPDTQYF
CDR3nt: TGTGCTAGTGGTTTGGTACTTTCAGGGGGCCCAGATACGCAGTATTTT

j_gene: TRBJ1-1
v_gene: TRBV5-1
d_gene: TRBD1
abundance: NA
CDR3aa: CASSLQGVANTEAFF
CDR3nt: TGCGCCAGCAGCTTACAGGGGGTCGCGAACACTGAAGCTTTCTTT

j_gene: TRBJ1-2
v_gene: TRBV3-1/TRBV3-2
d_gene: TRBD1
abundance: NA
CDR3aa: CASSQDTGQGISYGYTF
CDR3nt: TGTGCCAGCAGCCAAGACACGGGACAGGGGATATCCTATGGCTACACCTTC

j_gene: TRBJ1-1
v_gene: TRBV28
d_gene: NA
abundance: NA
CDR3aa: CASSPSLTEAFF
CDR3nt: TGTGCCAGCAGTCCGAGTCTCACTGAAGCTTTCTTT

j_gene: TRBJ1-1
v_gene: TRBV19
d_gene: NA
abundance: NA
CDR3aa: CASTPGRVTEAFF
CDR3nt: TGTGCCAGTACCCCAGGGAGGGTCACTGAAGCTTTCTTT

j_gene: TRBJ1-5
v_gene: TRBV15
d_gene: NA
abundance: NA
CDR3aa: CATSRGLINQPQHF
CDR3nt: TGTGCCACCAGCAGAGGGCTGATCAATCAGCCCCAGCATTTT